These 30 T cell receptor beta chains were all obtained from the same sample, sequenced in a study of T cell repertoires in cytomegalovirus infection. These receptors have no identified antigens. TCRdb processed the reads anew with MiXCR; each CDR3 protein has one entry. The data contain 140,000 to 150,000 distinct CDR3 sequences, roughly a third of them seen just once; the ten biggest clones take up around half. This specimen was CD8+ T cells from cultured PBMCs, taken from culture after CMV antigen stimulation. The receptors were sampled from a human donor in good health (CMV status not recorded). Some clones in this sample may be carry-over from other donors' samples.

This chain connects TRBV6-5 to TRBJ2-7, with D possibly being TRBD1 or TRBD2 (6 bases each). The CDR3 covers 13 residues. Germline assignment: CDR1 MNHEY and CDR2 SVGAGI. The ends were cut back, 2 bases at V and 7 bases at J, with 12 bases in the middle. The CDR3, as DNA: TGTGCCAGCAGTTACGGGGGGCCAAGGGAGCAGTACTTC. It is translated as CASSYGGPREQYF.

V gene TRBV12-3 or TRBV12-4 combines with J gene TRBJ2-1, with TRBD2 matching over 8 bases. CDR3 size: 13 residues. J was trimmed by 6 bases and V by 5 bases; bases with no gene match: 3. The CDR3 region is CASSNGGANEQFF. CDR3 nucleotides: TGTGCCAGCAGTAACGGGGGGGCCAATGAGCAGTTCTTC.

This clonotype was counted at least ten times. This chain joins TRBV7-6 and TRBJ2-7; 9 nucleotides match TRBD2. CDR1 is SGHVS, CDR2 FNYEAQ, per germline. The V gene end was trimmed by 6 bases and the J gene end by 0 bases; junction bases not matched to a gene: 6. The CDR3 length is 15 residues. For the CDR3, the DNA is TGTGCCAGCAGTCCCGAGGGACTAGCCTCCTACGAGCAGTACTTC. Translated: CASSPEGLASYEQYF.

The V and J genes are TRBV5-1 and TRBJ2-3; 9 bases are shared with TRBD1. V trimming: 4 bases; J trimming: 5 bases; junction bases outside the gene matches: 8. The CDR3 loop spans 15 amino acids. CDR1 SGHRS and CDR2 YFSETQ come from the germline V gene. The CDR3 bases are TGCGCCAGCAGCCCGGGGACAGGGCTATTAGATACGCAGTATTTT. Translated: CASSPGTGLLDTQYF.

This clonotype was counted a few times. The V and J genes are TRBV4-1 and TRBJ1-6; D is undetermined. Trimming took off 10 bases at V and 7 bases at J, with 17 bases between the two ends. CDR3 length: 14 residues. Per germline, CDR1 MGHRA and CDR2 YSYEKL. CDR3 protein: CATSPGVGNSPLHF. CDR3 sequence (DNA): TGCGCCACCAGTCCCGGGGTCGGCAATTCACCCCTCCACTTT.

V usage is TRBV5-6 and J usage is TRBJ1-1; no firm D call. Germline CDR1 is SGHDT and CDR2 is YYEEEE. Trimming took 0 bases from V and 8 from J, leaving 11 bases between them. The CDR3 spans 13 residues. The CDR3 DNA is TGTGCCAGCAGCTTGGTTCAGGCGGGCGAAGCTTTCTTT. It yields the protein CASSLVQAGEAFF.

This clonotype was observed a few times. The chain carries TRBV12-3 or TRBV12-4 and TRBJ1-1; no reliable D call. The V gene lost 3 bases and the J gene lost 2 bases, with 7 bases spanning the gap. The CDR3 contains 13 residues. This CDR3 is CASSLASNTEAFF. The CDR3 nucleotides read TGTGCCAGCAGTTTGGCCAGCAACACTGAAGCTTTCTTT.

The table lists this clonotype with a few counts. The chain couples TRBV11-1 to TRBJ2-7; D remains unclear. The CDR3 sequence is 11 residues long. V was clipped by 4 bases and J by 9 bases, with 10 bases between them. Germline V lookup: CDR1 SGHAT, CDR2 FQDESV (reference sequence). This chain's CDR3 is CASSYVFGQYF. For the CDR3, the DNA is TGTGCCAGCAGCTATGTCTTCGGGCAGTACTTC.

This clonotype was picked up a small number of times. This chain uses TRBV27 with TRBJ2-7; 14 nucleotides align to TRBD2. This CDR3 spans 16 amino acids. V shed 6 bases, J shed 2 bases, and the junction held 6 bases outside the gene matches. Germline CDR1 is MNHEY and CDR2 is SMNVEV (reference sequence). CDR3 coding DNA: TGTGCCAGCAGCTCCCTGACTAGCGGGGGGGCCTACGAGCAGTACTTC. It codes for CASSSLTSGGAYEQYF.

This clonotype was seen only a few times. The rearrangement uses TRBV4-1 and TRBJ2-7; the match to TRBD2 covers 8 bases. This CDR3 has 18 residues. V gave up 0 bases and J gave up 2 bases; unmatched junction bases: 12. Germline V gene sequence: CDR1 MGHRA, CDR2 YSYEKL. CDR3 DNA: TGCGCCAGCAGCCAAGACGTACCGGGGGGGACGGTTGCCTACGAGCAGTACTTC. Translation gives CASSQDVPGGTVAYEQYF.

The genes are TRBV20-1 and TRBJ2-7; 9 bases align to TRBD2. The CDR3 totals 17 residues. The V and J ends lost 0 bases and 3 bases, in that order; junction bases with no gene match: 12. Germline V gene sequence: CDR1 DFQATT, CDR2 SNEGSKA (reference sequence). CDR3 protein: CSARDPKASGAVYEQYF. The CDR3 bases are TGCAGTGCTAGAGACCCGAAGGCTAGCGGGGCGGTCTACGAGCAGTACTTC.

V is TRBV19 and J is TRBJ2-1, with a weak D call TRBD1 (5 bases). With 3 bases removed from V and 0 bases from J, the gap between germline ends came to 12 bases. This CDR3 has 16 residues. Germline V CDR1 and CDR2: LNHDA, SQIVND (reference sequence). The CDR3 loop is CASSIRESYSYNEQFF. The CDR3 DNA follows: TGTGCCAGTAGTATCAGGGAAAGCTACTCCTACAATGAGCAGTTCTTC.

The table lists this clonotype with a few counts. V gene TRBV7-9 combines with J gene TRBJ1-2; tentatively, D is TRBD1 (5 bases). The germline CDR1 and CDR2 sequences are SEHNR and FQNEAQ (reference sequence). The CDR3 contains 15 residues. Trimming removed 5 bases at V and 6 bases at J, with 19 bases between. CDR3 region: CASSHPFERGNGYTF. Here the CDR3 DNA reads TGTGCCAGCAGCCACCCGTTTGAAAGGGGAAATGGCTACACCTTC.

This chain connects TRBV29-1 to TRBJ1-1, with 7 bases matching TRBD1. Germline V gene lookup returns CDR1 SQVTM and CDR2 ANQGSEA. With V trimmed by 7 bases and J by 0 bases, 5 bases remained unmatched. The CDR3 runs 13 residues. Written as DNA, the CDR3 is TGCAGCGCTGCGACAGGGATGAACACTGAAGCTTTCTTT. It is translated as CSAATGMNTEAFF. Drawing the rest from reference TRBV29-1 and TRBJ1-1, the complete variable domain is SAVISQKPSRDICQRGTSLTIQCQVDSQVTMMFWYRQQPGQSLTLIATANQGSEATYESGFVIDKFPISRPNLTFSTLTVSNMSPEDSSIYLCSAATGMNTEAFFGQGTRLTVV.

This chain links TRBV12-3 or TRBV12-4 with TRBJ1-2, with 9 bases lining up with TRBD1. The CDR3 is 13 amino acids. V shed 1 base and J 9 bases; nucleotides not matched to a gene: 3. The CDR3: CASSLGTGVRYTF. The CDR3 nucleotides are TGTGCCAGCAGTTTAGGGACAGGGGTTCGCTACACCTTC.

The chain links TRBV7-6 to TRBJ2-1, with 10 bases that match TRBD2. The CDR3 sequence is 15 residues long. Germline-derived CDR1 and CDR2 are SGHVS and FNYEAQ. V shed 5 bases, J shed 7 bases, and the junction held 8 bases outside the gene matches. The CDR3 spells CASSPAGLADNEQFF. CDR3 DNA sequence: TGTGCCAGCAGCCCCGCCGGACTAGCGGATAATGAGCAGTTCTTC.

This clonotype has more than one count but fewer than ten. V usage is TRBV7-3 and J usage is TRBJ2-5; D possibly matches TRBD1 or TRBD2 (8 bases each). There are 15 residues in the CDR3. V lost 5 bases to trimming and J lost 1 base, with 14 bases between them. Looked up from germline, CDR1 is SGHTA and CDR2 is FQGTGA. This CDR3 reads CASSQGAGGQETQYF. CDR3 sequence (DNA): TGTGCCAGCAGCCAGGGGGCGGGGGGCCAAGAGACCCAGTACTTC.

The rearrangement links TRBV10-3 to TRBJ1-5, with D hard to call. The germline gives CDR1 ENHRY, CDR2 SYGVKD. The CDR3 is 12 residues long. V was pared by 3 bases and J by 6 bases, with 6 bases between. Here the CDR3 reads CAISDRSQPQHF. The CDR3 DNA reads as TGTGCCATCAGTGATCGGAGTCAGCCCCAGCATTTT.

The gene calls are TRBV27 and TRBJ2-1; D possibly corresponds to TRBD1 (6 bases). Germline CDR1 and CDR2: MNHEY and SMNVEV (reference sequence). This CDR3 region has 14 residues. V was trimmed by 7 bases and J by 2 bases, leaving 12 bases between them. CDR3 coding DNA: TGTGCCAGCACTTCACAGGGTCCCTACAATGAGCAGTTCTTC. Translating gives CASTSQGPYNEQFF.

V and J are TRBV3-1 and TRBJ2-7; D is unclear. The CDR3 spans 14 residues. Trimming cost V 4 bases and J 0 bases, with 10 bases left between them. Per the germline V gene, CDR1 is LGHDT and CDR2 is YNNKEL (reference sequence). The CDR3 coding sequence is TGTGCCAGCAGCCCAGACGGCTACTCCTACGAGCAGTACTTC. It specifies CASSPDGYSYEQYF.

This clonotype showed up many times. This chain joins TRBV4-1 and TRBJ2-7; the match to TRBD2 covers 10 bases. This CDR3 comprises 15 residues. Looked up from germline, CDR1 is MGHRA and CDR2 is YSYEKL. The ends lost 5 bases at V and 0 bases at J; junction bases unmatched: 4. CDR3 in amino acids: CASSYSSGGSYEQYF. CDR3 sequence (DNA): TGCGCCAGCAGCTATTCTAGCGGGGGCTCCTACGAGCAGTACTTC.

The chain carries TRBV29-1 and TRBJ2-7; unclear D gene. Germline loops: CDR1 SQVTM, CDR2 ANQGSEA. V dropped 5 bases and J dropped 0 bases, with 8 bases sitting between them. The CDR3 consists of 12 residues. CDR3 sequence: CSVQEISYEQYF. For the CDR3, the DNA is TGCAGCGTTCAGGAGATCTCCTACGAGCAGTACTTC.

V and J are TRBV4-3 and TRBJ2-7; 9 bases are a match to TRBD1. The V gene end was trimmed by 1 base and the J gene end by 2 bases; junction bases not matched to a gene: 3. Germline CDR1 is LGHNA and CDR2 is YSLEER. This CDR3 contains 15 residues. CDR3 in DNA: TGCGCCAGCAGCCAAGGGACAGGGGCGGCCTACGAGCAGTACTTC. Translating gives CASSQGTGAAYEQYF.

The table lists this clonotype with many counts. The chain links TRBV2 to TRBJ2-3; 8 nucleotides line up with TRBD2. Trimming cost V 6 bases and J 2 bases; bases outside gene matches: 1. The CDR3 loop spans 13 amino acids. Germline V gene sequence: CDR1 SNHLY, CDR2 FYNNEI. The CDR3 bases are TGTGCCAGCAGACTAGCGGACACAGATACGCAGTATTTT. Amino acids: CASRLADTDTQYF.

The chain combines TRBV12-3 or TRBV12-4 with TRBJ2-2; weak D call: TRBD1 (5 bases). Trimming removed 1 base from V and 0 bases from J, with 6 bases in between. The CDR3 is 15 residues long. The CDR3 DNA is TGTGCCAGCAGTTTAGGGACACCGAACACCGGGGAGCTGTTTTTT. Translated: CASSLGTPNTGELFF.

The chain has TRBV6-1 and TRBJ1-1; TRBD1 matches at 7 bases. The CDR3 is made up of 11 amino acids. The V segment lost 3 bases and the J segment 8 bases; nucleotides outside the gene matches: 0. Per the germline V gene, CDR1 is MNHNS and CDR2 is SASEGT. This CDR3 is CASSETGEAFF. The CDR3 DNA reads as TGTGCCAGCAGTGAGACAGGGGAAGCTTTCTTT.

Only a few counts were recorded for this clonotype. This rearrangement joins TRBV27 to TRBJ2-2; the D gene is possibly TRBD1 (6 bases). Germline V gene lookup returns CDR1 MNHEY and CDR2 SMNVEV (reference sequence). This CDR3 has 15 amino acids. The V end lost 1 base, the J end lost 6 bases, and 12 bases lay between the germline ends. CDR3 amino acids: CASSLFLDRSGELFF. The CDR3 region has the DNA TGTGCCAGCAGTTTATTTCTAGACAGGTCCGGGGAGCTGTTTTTT.

The chain recombines TRBV6-1 with TRBJ2-3, with a weak D call TRBD2 (5 bases). In germline, CDR1 is MNHNS, CDR2 SASEGT. Trimming cost V 7 bases and J 3 bases, with 14 bases left between them. CDR3 length: 14 residues. The DNA of the CDR3 is TGTGCCAGCACGGGGTTTTGGGTTACAGATACGCAGTATTTT. Its translation is CASTGFWVTDTQYF.

This clonotype turned up a few times. The CDR3 DNA is TGTGCTGCGGCCGGAGACAAAAGCTCCTACAATGAGCAGTTCTTC. Protein sequence: CAAAGDKSSYNEQFF. The V and J genes are TRBV6-5 and TRBJ2-1; D is ambiguous. The CDR3 is made up of 15 amino acids. Germline CDR1 MNHEY, CDR2 SVGAGI.

V usage is TRBV29-1 and J usage is TRBJ1-2; TRBD1 aligns across 8 bases. Per the germline V gene, CDR1 is SQVTM and CDR2 is ANQGSEA. V dropped 0 bases and J dropped 5; count of bases not matched to a gene: 8. The CDR3 consists of 15 residues. In DNA form, the CDR3 reads TGCAGCGTTGAAGATGGTAGGACAGGGTATTATGGCTACACCTTC. It encodes CSVEDGRTGYYGYTF.